The rows below give T cell receptor beta chains drawn from one sample of a study of shared clonotypes between healthy human individuals. TCRdb keeps only in-frame clones here, not all; method: immunoSEQ multiplex PCR. Of some 510,000 clones in the sample, approximately 85% were seen once. Sample: PBMCs. These receptors were obtained from a woman aged 35 to 49 in good health. Some clones in this sample may be carry-over from other donors' samples. CDR3s include the opening cysteine and the closing phenylalanine or tryptophan. D genes are given only for firm matches. Size is stated for part of the rows, as once, few or many counts, or as a class when the clone is expanded.

clone size	CDR3 length	D gene	V gene	J gene	CDR3 protein	CDR3 DNA
NA	15	NA	TRBV5-6	TRBJ2-7	CASSQPDKPVDEQYF	TGTGCCAGCAGCCAGCCCGACAAGCCGGTGGACGAGCAGTACTTC
few	15	NA	TRBV4-2	TRBJ2-5	CASSLRSQVQETQYF	TGTGCCAGCAGTTTAAGGTCTCAAGTTCAGGAGACCCAGTACTTC
NA	13	NA	TRBV29-1	TRBJ1-1	CSVRHGGDTEAFF	TGCAGCGTCCGTCATGGGGGAGACACTGAAGCTTTCTTT
few	13	NA	TRBV27	TRBJ1-1	CASSLGVQAEAFF	TGTGCCAGCAGTTTAGGGGTGCAGGCTGAAGCTTTCTTT
NA	10	NA	TRBV29-1	TRBJ1-2	CSVDSAGYTF	TGCAGCGTTGACTCGGCTGGCTACACCTTC
NA	14	TRBD1	TRBV4-1	TRBJ1-1	CASSQRTGADEAFF	TGCGCCAGCAGCCAGAGGACAGGGGCCGATGAAGCTTTCTTT
NA	17	TRBD2	TRBV5-1	TRBJ2-5	CASSPTGTSDLEETQYF	TGCGCCAGCAGCCCCACCGGGACTAGCGACCTGGAGGAGACCCAGTACTTC
few	16	NA	TRBV18	TRBJ1-4	CASSPLTGERREKLFF	TGTGCCAGCTCACCACTAACAGGAGAACGTAGGGAAAAACTGTTTTTT
NA	16	TRBD2	TRBV4-2	TRBJ2-5	CASSQVATSVEETQYF	TGTGCCAGCAGCCAAGTCGCAACTAGCGTAGAAGAGACCCAGTACTTC
few	14	NA	TRBV28	TRBJ2-7	CASSPPGTSIQQYF	TGTGCCAGCAGTCCTCCCGGGACATCGATCCAGCAGTACTTC
NA	14	NA	TRBV28	TRBJ2-7	CASSWDVNSYEQYF	TGTGCCAGCAGTTGGGACGTGAACTCCTACGAGCAGTACTTC
NA	13	NA	TRBV5-6	TRBJ1-3	CASSLPPGNTIYF	TGTGCCAGCAGCTTGCCACCAGGAAACACCATATATTTT
once	16	TRBD1	TRBV5-1	TRBJ2-2	CASSIQGPPNTGELFF	TGCGCCAGCAGTATACAGGGGCCCCCGAACACCGGGGAGCTGTTTTTT
NA	15	NA	TRBV18	TRBJ1-4	CASSPSGQGGEKLFF	TGTGCCAGCTCACCATCGGGCCAGGGAGGGGAAAAACTGTTTTTT
NA	16	TRBD2	TRBV2	TRBJ2-3	CASSDGRTSVTDTQYF	TGTGCCAGCAGTGATGGCAGGACTAGCGTTACAGATACGCAGTATTTT